This T cell receptor (beta chain) came from a study of blood T cell repertoires in COVID-19. Study summary: T cells, B-cell-depleted T cells, or PBMCs provided the cDNA or gDNA that served as material.

There are a few counts of this clone. Libraries were prepared by immunoSEQ multiplex PCR; TCRdb keeps only in-frame clonotypes and omits some of them. The table lists some 190,000 clones, under 90% of them singletons. Germline CDR1 and CDR2: LNHDA and SQIVND (reference sequence). The CDR3 length is 14 residues. J lost 5 bases, V lost 8 bases, and 6 bases had no gene match. The TCR sequence derives from a human donor in a cohort sampled during active COVID-19. Input material: peripheral blood. This chain joins TRBV19 and TRBJ1-6; TRBD1 agrees at 7 bases. The CDR3, as DNA: TGTGCCAGTCGCAATCAGGGGGATAATTCACCCCTCCACTTT. It encodes CASRNQGDNSPLHF.